This TCR beta chain comes out of a study of T cell repertoires in cytomegalovirus infection. This clonotype was detected only a few times. TCRdb itself ran the reads through MiXCR, one entry per CDR3 protein. The sample includes more than 150,000 distinct CDR3 sequences, approximately 17% seen only once; the top ten take roughly a sixth. Germline CDR1 reads SGHAT; CDR2 reads FQNNGV. V lost 6 bases and J 4 bases, leaving 21 bases between the germline ends. This CDR3 is 16 amino acids long. The chain carries TRBV11-2 and TRBJ2-5; perhaps TRBD1 as D (6 bases). The TCR was taken from a human donor in good health (CMV status not recorded). Some clones in this sample may be carry-over from other donors' samples. The sequencing input was CD8+ T cells from PBMCs. The CDR3 DNA is TGTGCCAGCAGTTATACGACGAGGACAGCCGTAGAGACCCAGTACTTC. Translation: CASSYTTRTAVETQYF.